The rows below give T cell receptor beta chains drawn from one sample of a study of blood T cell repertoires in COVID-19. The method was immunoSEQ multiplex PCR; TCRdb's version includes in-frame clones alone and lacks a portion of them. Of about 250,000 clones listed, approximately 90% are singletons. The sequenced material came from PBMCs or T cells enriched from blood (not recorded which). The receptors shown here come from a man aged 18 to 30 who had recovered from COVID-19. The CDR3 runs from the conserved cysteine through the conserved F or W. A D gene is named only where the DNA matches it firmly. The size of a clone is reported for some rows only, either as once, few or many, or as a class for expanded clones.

CASSHQGVVRDGTTGELFF	TGTGCCAGCAGCCACCAGGGGGTCGTTCGGGACGGGACGACCGGGGAGCTGTTTTTT	TRBV14	TRBD1	-	TRBJ2-2
CASSKAFGGSGNTIYF	TGTGCCAGCAGCAAAGCATTTGGGGGGTCTGGAAACACCATATATTTT	TRBV21-1	-	-	TRBJ1-3
CASTPGLAGLEQYF	TGTGCCAGCACCCCGGGACTAGCGGGGCTCGAGCAGTACTTC	TRBV7-2	TRBD2	-	TRBJ2-7
CASSLEQGFREKLFF	TGTGCCAGCTCACTCGAACAGGGATTTCGTGAAAAACTGTTTTTT	TRBV18	-	once	TRBJ1-4
CASSIGRGSRPGTEAFF	TGTGCCAGTAGTATTGGCAGGGGGTCCCGCCCGGGCACTGAAGCTTTCTTT	TRBV19	TRBD1	-	TRBJ1-1
CAISEIGEPQHF	TGTGCCATCAGTGAGATCGGGGAGCCCCAGCATTTT	TRBV10-3	-	-	TRBJ1-5
CATYRVGSPLHF	TGTGCCACCTACAGGGTTGGTTCACCCCTCCACTTT	TRBV7-9	-	-	TRBJ1-6
CAWSVLENIQYF	TGTGCCTGGAGTGTACTGGAGAACATTCAGTACTTC	TRBV30	-	-	TRBJ2-4
CASSQDGQGLFSPLHF	TGTGCCAGCAGCCAAGACGGACAGGGTTTGTTCTCACCCCTCCACTTT	TRBV14	TRBD1	-	TRBJ1-6
CASSVTGAGGYTF	TGTGCCAGCAGTGTAACAGGGGCGGGCGGCTACACCTTC	TRBV28	TRBD1	-	TRBJ1-2
CASKGGPDYGYTF	TGTGCCAGCAAGGGGGGGCCGGACTATGGCTACACCTTC	TRBV27	-	-	TRBJ1-2
CASTSGGSGGNEQFF	TGTGCCAGCACGTCAGGGGGATCAGGGGGGAATGAGCAGTTCTTC	TRBV6-5	-	once	TRBJ2-1
CASSSPRGTRDRGSTEAFF	TGTGCCAGCAGCTCCCCGAGGGGGACAAGAGACAGGGGGAGCACTGAAGCTTTCTTT	TRBV5-6	TRBD1	-	TRBJ1-1
CASSLEGVAGYTF	TGTGCCAGCAGCTTAGAGGGGGTTGCTGGCTACACCTTC	TRBV5-4	-	-	TRBJ1-2
CASSFVLAGYEQYF	TGTGCCAGCAGTTTCGTACTAGCGGGGTACGAGCAGTACTTC	TRBV28	TRBD2	-	TRBJ2-7
CASSDQGSNQPQHF	TGTGCCAGCAGCGATCAGGGGAGCAATCAGCCCCAGCATTTT	TRBV7-8	-	-	TRBJ1-5
CATSYRGGSYNEQFF	TGTGCCACCAGTTACAGGGGAGGCTCCTACAATGAGCAGTTCTTC	TRBV24-1	-	-	TRBJ2-1
CASSTGEDYGYTF	TGTGCCAGCAGCACGGGGGAGGACTATGGCTACACCTTC	TRBV7-6	-	-	TRBJ1-2